This TCR beta chain is from a study of glioma-infiltrating T cells after dendritic cell vaccination (dated by TCRdb to 2015 to 2016). Notes on the research overall: A cohort of about 15 glioblastoma patients from Phase I and II dendritic cell vaccination trials was included, of whom 9 were newly diagnosed and 6 had recurrent disease. Autologous tumor lysate-pulsed dendritic cell vaccination was administered to the patients between the early 2000s and the early 2010s. The vaccine consisted of monocyte-derived dendritic cells cultured about seven days with IL-4 and GM-CSF, then pulsed overnight with autologous tumor lysate. Each patient got three intradermal injections of the dendritic cell vaccine, spaced at biweekly intervals, in the arm below the axilla. Deep sequencing of TCR beta CDR3 regions was used to quantify tumor-infiltrating lymphocyte content and compare tumor and blood repertoires in dendritic cell-vaccinated glioblastoma patients. Survival after dendritic cell vaccination was correlated with TCR sequencing metrics, such as TIL content and the overlap between tumor and blood repertoires. Summary of the overall study and its limitations: TCR clonality showed no direct relationship with survival, which suggests that a diverse polyclonal response may matter. The cohort was small and heterogeneous, with few patients having full blood and tumor sets and even fewer initial-recurrent tumor pairs. The three-group TCR overlap response model was described as speculative and requiring prospective validation. After dendritic cell vaccination, a higher estimated pretreatment TIL content predicted longer time to progression and overall survival.

The immunoSEQ assay amplified TCRB CDR3 regions from about 2 micrograms of genomic DNA, or from all available DNA when less than that amount was available. The multiplex PCR employed 60 forward primers targeting TCR V beta segments and 13 reverse primers targeting J beta segments. Synthetic control templates were spiked into each sample at limiting dilution to estimate reads per starting template. Sequencing produced 87 bp reads on the Illumina HiSeq System. Per the authors' processing: PCR and sequencing errors were removed by a nearest neighbor algorithm that merged closely related sequences. TCR overlap was defined as the percentage of unique tumor TCR beta sequences that were also present in the same patient's peripheral blood. TCRdb holds this immuneACCESS table with in-frame rearrangements only. Some clones are missing; in checked studies, unresolved V genes explain under half, and the rest has no known cause. That table is the source of V, J and clone size, and D and trimming were worked out from the DNA. In this sample the table shows roughly 100,000 clones, more than 80% of which occur a single time. The ten largest clonotypes hold approximately 12% of the sample.

Deletion took 0 bases off V and 4 bases off J, with a span of 20 bases between the germline ends. The CDR3 spans 18 residues, from the cysteine through the phenylalanine. Only the CDR3 region is kept as DNA, spanning 54 bases read in frame from base 1. Taken from the germline V gene, the CDR1 and CDR2 loops are SGDLS and YYNGEE. Concerning this clone itself: No antigen is known for it. There are no base qualities to consult, and no much larger clone falls within one base.

To be selected, patients needed enough residual fresh-frozen tumor tissue and more than two years of available survival data. Molecular status otherwise varied across the glioblastoma patients, but none of them carried an isocitrate dehydrogenase mutation. PBMC were collected before vaccination, two weeks after the third vaccination, and at tumor progression when it occurred. The Qiagen DNeasy Blood extraction Kit was used for extraction of genomic DNA. The rearranged chain carries TRBV9 and TRBJ1-5, with an unclear D gene assignment. Specimen: blood, collected before dendritic cell vaccination. The receptor's source is a human donor with glioblastoma. CDR3 protein: CASSVVKERESANQPQHF. In nucleotides, the sequence is TGTGCCAGCAGCGTAGTGAAGGAGAGGGAATCAGCAAATCAGCCCCAGCATTTT.